This entry is about one T cell receptor (beta chain). Its specificity is unknown. This sample stems from a study of cytomegalovirus exposure and HLA in healthy donors. Whole-study findings and limits: Reports credit the classifier with highly specific, highly sensitive diagnosis of cytomegalovirus status. In an earlier analysis, about 87% or about 30%: the productive usage of most TCR beta V segments.

PCR primers comprised 60 Vbeta and 13 Jbeta primers. Under the authors' procedure: Later work found around 85 million unique TCR beta chains, with roughly 11 million shared. The data were produced by immunoSEQ multiplex PCR, yet TCRdb's version contains in-frame clones alone and is incomplete. V and J calls and clone size are those listed in that table; D and trimming were worked out from the DNA. The listing contains 100,000 or so clones. Source material: PBMCs. This TCR came from a man aged 50 to 60 in good health and CMV-seronegative.

The CDR3 reads CASSNRGLTSSDTQYF. The CDR3 bases are TGTGCCAGTAGTAACAGGGGGCTTACTAGCTCAGATACGCAGTATTTT. The chain combines TRBV19 with TRBJ2-3; 9 bases line up with TRBD1. CDR1 LNHDA and CDR2 SQIVND come from the germline V gene (reference sequence). With V trimmed by 4 bases and J by 4 bases, 9 bases remained unmatched. The length of the CDR3 is 16 residues.